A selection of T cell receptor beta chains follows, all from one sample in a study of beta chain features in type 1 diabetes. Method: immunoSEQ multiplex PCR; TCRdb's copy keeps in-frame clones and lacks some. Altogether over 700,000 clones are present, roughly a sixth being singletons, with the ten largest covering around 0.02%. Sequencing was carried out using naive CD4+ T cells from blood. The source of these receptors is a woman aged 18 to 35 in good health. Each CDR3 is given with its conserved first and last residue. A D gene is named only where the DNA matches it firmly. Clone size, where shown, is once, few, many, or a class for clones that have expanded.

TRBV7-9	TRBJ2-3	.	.	CASSFGVPTDTQYF	TGTGCCAGCAGCTTCGGGGTTCCCACAGATACGCAGTATTTT
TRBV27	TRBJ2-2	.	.	CASSFLDTGELFF	TGTGCCAGCAGTTTTCTTGACACCGGGGAGCTGTTTTTT
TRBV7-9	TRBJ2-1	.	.	CASSLLGDEQFF	TGTGCCAGCAGCTTATTGGGGGATGAGCAGTTCTTC
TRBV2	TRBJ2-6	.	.	CASSVRVPSGANVLTF	TGTGCCAGCAGTGTCAGGGTTCCCTCTGGGGCCAACGTCCTGACTTTC
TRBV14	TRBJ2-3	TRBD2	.	CASSHLAGIGTDTQYF	TGTGCCAGCAGCCACTTAGCGGGAATAGGCACAGATACGCAGTATTTT
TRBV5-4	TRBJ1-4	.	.	CASSYGPQGVYEKLFF	TGTGCCAGCAGCTATGGTCCCCAGGGTGTCTATGAAAAACTGTTTTTT
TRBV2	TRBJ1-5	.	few	CASSEQGTNQPQHF	TGTGCCAGCAGTGAACAAGGGACCAATCAGCCCCAGCATTTT
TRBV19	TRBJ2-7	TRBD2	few	CASQGLAGVREQYF	TGTGCCAGCCAGGGACTAGCGGGAGTCCGGGAGCAGTACTTC
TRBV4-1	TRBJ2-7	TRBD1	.	CASSPTGTVYEQYF	TGCGCCAGCAGCCCGACCGGGACAGTCTACGAGCAGTACTTC
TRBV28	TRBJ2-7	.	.	CASSLPGYEQYF	TGTGCCAGCAGTCTACCAGGGTACGAGCAGTACTTC
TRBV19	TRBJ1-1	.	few	CASSIDRENTEAFF	TGTGCCAGTAGTATAGACAGGGAGAACACTGAAGCTTTCTTT
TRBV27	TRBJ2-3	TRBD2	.	CASSLSGWTSLTDTQYF	TGTGCCAGCAGTTTATCCGGTTGGACTAGTCTCACAGATACGCAGTATTTT
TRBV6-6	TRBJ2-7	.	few	CASTAMGEIYEQYF	TGTGCCAGCACCGCTATGGGGGAAATCTACGAGCAGTACTTC
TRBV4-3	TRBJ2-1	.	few	CASSQDLSSYNEQFF	TGCGCCAGCAGCCAAGATCTAAGCTCCTACAATGAGCAGTTCTTC
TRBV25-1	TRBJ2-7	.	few	CASSDRGGYEQYF	TGTGCCAGCAGTGACAGGGGAGGGTACGAGCAGTACTTC
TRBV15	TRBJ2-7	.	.	CATSGYGDSHYEQYF	TGTGCCACCAGCGGCTATGGAGACAGCCACTACGAGCAGTACTTC
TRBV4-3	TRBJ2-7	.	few	CASSQDFGPTISYEQYF	TGCGCCAGCAGCCAAGATTTCGGACCCACGATTTCTTACGAGCAGTACTTC
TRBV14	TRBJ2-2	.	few	CASSQAHSVRYTGELFF	TGTGCCAGCAGCCAAGCCCACAGTGTCCGGTACACCGGGGAGCTGTTTTTT
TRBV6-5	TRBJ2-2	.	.	CASNKGGNTGELFF	TGTGCCAGCAACAAGGGGGGTAACACCGGGGAGCTGTTTTTT
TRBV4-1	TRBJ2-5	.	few	CASSQVGSLETQYF	TGCGCCAGCAGCCAAGTGGGCAGTTTAGAGACCCAGTACTTC
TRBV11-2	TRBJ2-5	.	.	CASSLRQANQETQYF	TGTGCCAGCAGCCTCAGACAGGCAAACCAAGAGACCCAGTACTTC
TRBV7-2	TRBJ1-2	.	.	CASSFTGRNYGYTF	TGTGCCAGCAGCTTCACCGGGAGAAACTATGGCTACACCTTC
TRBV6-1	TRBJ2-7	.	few	CASGADKAYEQYF	TGTGCCAGCGGGGCTGACAAAGCCTACGAGCAGTACTTC
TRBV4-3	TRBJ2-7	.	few	CASSQDDRATPYEQYF	TGCGCCAGCAGCCAAGATGATCGGGCCACTCCGTACGAGCAGTACTTC
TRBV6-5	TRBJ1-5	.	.	CASSYSTNQPQHF	TGTGCCAGCAGTTACAGCACCAATCAGCCCCAGCATTTT
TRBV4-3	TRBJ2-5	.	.	CASSRGTLGGTQYF	TGCGCCAGCAGCCGAGGGACACTTGGTGGGACCCAGTACTTC
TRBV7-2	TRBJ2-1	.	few	CASSWLSGTFDNEQFF	TGTGCCAGCAGCTGGCTTAGCGGAACTTTCGACAATGAGCAGTTCTTC
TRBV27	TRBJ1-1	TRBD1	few	CASTRSRGRDTEAFF	TGTGCCAGCACGCGTTCTAGGGGGCGCGACACTGAAGCTTTCTTT
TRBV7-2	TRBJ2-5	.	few	CASSLGVVSYQETQYF	TGTGCCAGCAGCTTAGGAGTAGTGTCGTACCAAGAGACCCAGTACTTC
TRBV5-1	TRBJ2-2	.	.	CASSLPGVRTGELFF	TGCGCCAGCAGCTTGCCAGGGGTTCGCACCGGGGAGCTGTTTTTT
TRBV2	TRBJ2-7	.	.	CASRWDFTSSYEQYF	TGTGCCAGCAGGTGGGACTTCACGAGCTCCTACGAGCAGTACTTC
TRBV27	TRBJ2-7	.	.	CASSLSGVPYEQYF	TGTGCCAGCAGTTTATCGGGCGTACCCTACGAGCAGTACTTC
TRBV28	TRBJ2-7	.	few	CASSGEGNPYEQYF	TGTGCCAGTTCTGGCGAGGGCAACCCCTACGAGCAGTACTTC
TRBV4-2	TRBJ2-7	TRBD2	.	CASSERPLAGGPGYEQYF	TGTGCCAGCAGCGAAAGGCCGTTAGCGGGAGGGCCAGGCTACGAGCAGTACTTC
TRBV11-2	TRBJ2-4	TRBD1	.	CASSLARQGSHIQYF	TGTGCCAGCAGCTTAGCCCGACAGGGGAGCCACATTCAGTACTTC
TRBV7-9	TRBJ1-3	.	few	CASSLGQSSGNTIYF	TGTGCCAGCAGCTTAGGACAGAGCTCTGGAAACACCATATATTTT
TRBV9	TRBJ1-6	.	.	CASSRGGGPQDSPLHF	TGTGCCAGCAGCCGAGGCGGGGGGCCCCAAGATTCACCCCTCCACTTT
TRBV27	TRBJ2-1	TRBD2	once	CASSEPSGRAENEQFF	TGTGCCAGCAGCGAGCCTAGCGGGAGGGCCGAGAATGAGCAGTTCTTC
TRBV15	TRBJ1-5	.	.	CATSRGGIQPQHF	TGTGCCACCAGCAGAGGGGGGATTCAGCCCCAGCATTTT
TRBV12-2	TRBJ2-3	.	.	CASRLKRTGGGDTQYF	TGTGCAAGTCGCTTAAAAAGGACAGGGGGAGGAGATACGCAGTATTTT
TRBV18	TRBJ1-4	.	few	CASSEGILGEKLFF	TGTGCCAGCTCAGAGGGGATCCTGGGTGAAAAACTGTTTTTT
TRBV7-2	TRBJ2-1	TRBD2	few	CASSPGGTTLYNEQFF	TGTGCCAGCAGCCCCGGGGGGACTACCCTCTACAATGAGCAGTTCTTC
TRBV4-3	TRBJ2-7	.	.	CASSQGRGSSYEQYF	TGCGCCAGCAGCCAAGGACGGGGGAGCTCCTACGAGCAGTACTTC
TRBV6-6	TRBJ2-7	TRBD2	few	CATGLAGSYEQYF	TGTGCCACTGGACTAGCGGGGTCCTACGAGCAGTACTTC
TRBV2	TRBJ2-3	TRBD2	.	CASRFLLAGGPDTQYF	TGTGCCAGCCGATTTTTACTCGCGGGAGGGCCAGATACGCAGTATTTT
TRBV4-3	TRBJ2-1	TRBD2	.	CASSRTSGRSEQFF	TGCGCCAGCAGCCGGACTAGCGGGAGAAGTGAGCAGTTCTTC
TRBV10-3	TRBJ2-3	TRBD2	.	CAISDVVGFSGRAEGTDTQYF	TGTGCCATCAGTGATGTAGTCGGTTTTAGCGGGAGGGCGGAAGGTACAGATACGCAGTATTTT
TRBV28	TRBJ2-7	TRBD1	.	CASSRSGTAKAYEQYF	TGTGCCAGCAGTAGATCCGGGACAGCAAAAGCCTACGAGCAGTACTTC
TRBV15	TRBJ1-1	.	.	CATSRVRNGKAFF	TGTGCCACCAGCAGAGTGAGAAACGGGAAAGCTTTCTTT
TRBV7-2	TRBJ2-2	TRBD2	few	CASRRLAGNTGELFF	TGTGCCAGCAGGAGACTAGCGGGTAACACCGGGGAGCTGTTTTTT
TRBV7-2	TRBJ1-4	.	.	CASSLFPWGNEKLFF	TGTGCCAGCAGCCTATTCCCGTGGGGAAATGAAAAACTGTTTTTT
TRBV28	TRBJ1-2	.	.	CASSFSSSGYGYTF	TGTGCCAGCAGTTTTAGTTCCTCCGGCTATGGCTACACCTTC
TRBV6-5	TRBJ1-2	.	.	CASGAGFYGYTF	TGTGCCAGCGGGGCAGGGTTCTATGGCTACACCTTC
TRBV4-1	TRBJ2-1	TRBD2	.	CASTGGTSGYNEQFF	TGCGCCAGCACGGGCGGAACTAGCGGCTACAATGAGCAGTTCTTC
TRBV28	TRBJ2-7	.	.	CASSQSGPSYEQYF	TGTGCCAGCAGTCAGAGCGGGCCCTCCTACGAGCAGTACTTC
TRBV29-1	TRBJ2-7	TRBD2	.	CSVSGLVGTYEQYF	TGCAGCGTTAGCGGACTAGTTGGAACTTACGAGCAGTACTTC
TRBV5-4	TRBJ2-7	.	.	CASSPQGNEQYF	TGTGCCAGCAGCCCACAGGGTAACGAGCAGTACTTC
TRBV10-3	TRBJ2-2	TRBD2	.	CAIKATGTSGGNTGELFF	TGTGCCATCAAAGCCACCGGGACTAGCGGGGGGAACACCGGGGAGCTGTTTTTT
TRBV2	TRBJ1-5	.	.	CASSGESVRNQPQHF	TGTGCCAGCAGTGGGGAAAGCGTCAGGAATCAGCCCCAGCATTTT
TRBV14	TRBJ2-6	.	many	CASSQAGSGANVLTF	TGTGCCAGCAGCCAGGCGGGGTCTGGGGCCAACGTCCTGACTTTC